The 30 T cell receptor beta chains given below trace back to one sample, sequenced in a study of Tregs in tolerant kidney transplant recipients. The data were produced by immunoSEQ multiplex PCR, yet TCRdb's version contains in-frame clones alone and is incomplete. The profile covers about 73,000 clones, with roughly 90% appearing a single time and about 0.34% taken by the ten largest. This sample comprised Tregs from blood, obtained before the transplant. Receptor source: a human donor who received a combined kidney and bone marrow transplant.

This clone was seen just once. The V gene is TRBV2, the J gene TRBJ2-1, with a tentative D call TRBD1 (6 bases). Germline V lookup: CDR1 SNHLY, CDR2 FYNNEI. This CDR3 contains 15 residues. Trimming shortened V by 3 bases and J by 10 bases, and 19 bases separated the two germline ends. This chain's CDR3 is CASSDIGDKRLEQFF. DNA for the CDR3: TGTGCCAGCAGTGACATCGGGGACAAGCGGCTCGAGCAGTTCTTC.

The chain links TRBV5-1 to TRBJ2-7, with 8 bases that match TRBD2. The CDR3 has 15 residues. The germline V gene encodes CDR1 SGHRS and CDR2 YFSETQ. V trimming: 0 bases; J trimming: 7 bases; junction bases outside the gene matches: 9. CDR3 nucleotides: TGCGCCAGCAGCTTGGTGGCGGGAGGTCCGCGGGAGCAGTACTTC. Protein product: CASSLVAGGPREQYF.

This chain uses TRBV5-4 with TRBJ2-5; 10 bases agree with TRBD1. The closer fit of TRBJ2-7 to the DNA end suggests the J call may be wrong. Germline values: CDR1 SGHNT, CDR2 YYREEE (reference sequence). The CDR3 runs to 15 residues. In DNA, the CDR3 is TGTGCCAGCAGCCCCCCCGGACAGGGGGGCTACGAGCAGTACTTC. It specifies CASSPPGQGGYEQYF.

The count of this clone is one. This chain links TRBV9 with TRBJ1-1, with D uncertain. Germline assignment: CDR1 SGDLS and CDR2 YYNGEE. Trimming removed 4 bases from V and 1 base from J, with 8 bases in between. This CDR3 is built from 13 residues. The CDR3 DNA is TGTGCCAGCAGCCCCCCAGCGAACACTGAAGCTTTCTTT. Translated: CASSPPANTEAFF. The whole variable domain, filled in from reference TRBV9 and TRBJ1-1, reads DSGVTQTPKHLITATGQRVTLRCSPRSGDLSVYWYQQSLDQGLQFLIQYYNGEERAKGNILERFSAQQFPDLHSELNLSSLELGDSALYFCASSPPANTEAFFGQGTRLTVV.

The rearrangement uses TRBV11-2 and TRBJ2-5, with D possibly being TRBD2 (5 bases). The CDR3 contains 18 residues. Per the germline V gene, CDR1 is SGHAT and CDR2 is FQNNGV. V lost 10 bases and J lost 2, with 29 bases in between. For the CDR3, the DNA is TGTGCCACCCAAGCAAGGTCCGCCTATGGACTTCTTCAAGAGACCCAGTACTTC. This codes for CATQARSAYGLLQETQYF.

The sample holds a few counts of this clone. The sample carries other DNA sequences with the same CDR3. This rearrangement joins TRBV29-1 to TRBJ2-1, with 11 positions matching TRBD2. Per germline, CDR1 SQVTM and CDR2 ANQGSEA. Trimming took 7 bases from V and 6 from J; bases not matched to a gene: 8. The CDR3 loop spans 14 amino acids. This CDR3 reads CSGSGREGTNEQFF. CDR3 bases: TGCAGCGGTAGCGGGAGGGAAGGGACCAATGAGCAGTTCTTC.

This chain links TRBV6-6 with TRBJ2-3; D may be TRBD2 (6 bases). The germline CDR1 and CDR2 sequences are MNHNY and SVGAGI (reference sequence). This CDR3 comprises 13 residues. The V end lost 6 bases, the J end lost 5 bases, and 12 bases lay between the germline ends. CDR3 amino acids: CASRGGKGDTQYF. The CDR3 nucleotides are TGTGCCAGCAGAGGCGGGAAGGGAGATACGCAGTATTTT.

The V and J genes are TRBV28 and TRBJ1-3, with D unclear. Per germline, CDR1 MDHEN and CDR2 SYDVKM. Trimming took 9 bases from V and 4 from J, leaving 16 bases between them. This CDR3 has 14 amino acids. CDR3 sequence: CASWADSSGNTIYF. In DNA, the CDR3 is TGTGCCAGTTGGGCCGACTCGTCGGGAAACACCATATATTTT. Drawing the rest from reference TRBV28 and TRBJ1-3, the complete variable domain is DVKVTQSSRYLVKRTGEKVFLECVQDMDHENMFWYRQDPGLGLRLIYFSYDVKMKEKGDIPEGYSVSREKKERFSLILESASTNQTSMYLCASWADSSGNTIYFGEGSWLTVV.

The chain joins TRBV28 to TRBJ2-7; possibly TRBD2 for D (6 bases). V gave up 3 bases and J gave up 1 base, with 13 bases separating them. The CDR3 contains 15 residues. The V gene's germline CDR1 is MDHEN and CDR2 SYDVKM. The CDR3 region is CASSFPAGPSYEQYF. The CDR3 DNA is TGTGCCAGCAGTTTTCCGGCGGGGCCTTCCTACGAGCAGTACTTC.

The chain links TRBV6-5 to TRBJ2-3; 8 bases are a match to TRBD1. CDR1 is MNHEY, CDR2 SVGAGI, per germline. V lost 6 bases, J lost 2 bases, and 4 bases stayed unmatched. The CDR3 contains 14 residues. CDR3 sequence: CASRTGAPTDTQYF. CDR3 sequence (DNA): TGTGCCAGCAGGACAGGGGCACCCACAGATACGCAGTATTTT.

The V gene is TRBV4-1, the J gene TRBJ1-2; the D gene is possibly TRBD1 (6 bases). V lost 3 bases, J lost 1 base, and 15 bases lay in between. This CDR3 region has 16 residues. Germline CDR1 reads MGHRA; CDR2 reads YSYEKL. Here the CDR3 DNA reads TGCGCCAGCAGCCAGCAAGGGGGACAACTTAACTATGGCTACACCTTC. Translation gives CASSQQGGQLNYGYTF.

This clone was seen just once. CDR3 amino acids: CASSFSGAPYEQYF. The CDR3 coding sequence is TGTGCCAGCAGCTTTAGCGGGGCCCCCTACGAGCAGTACTTC. The chain is built from TRBV5-8 and TRBJ2-7; 8 nucleotides line up with TRBD2. Germline V gene lookup returns CDR1 SGHTS and CDR2 YDEGEE. V lost 2 bases, J lost 2 bases, and 3 bases stayed unmatched. CDR3 length equals 14 residues.

The V gene is TRBV5-1, the J gene TRBJ2-6; no clear D gene. Germline V gene data show CDR1 as SGHRS and CDR2 as YFSETQ. Trimming removed 5 bases at V and 0 bases at J, with 3 bases between. The CDR3 contains 13 residues. Written as DNA, the CDR3 is TGCGCCAGCAGACCCTCTGGGGCCAACGTCCTGACTTTC. Encoded protein: CASRPSGANVLTF.

The chain carries TRBV19 and TRBJ1-5; TRBD1 might be the D (5 bases). The V and J ends lost 5 bases and 0 bases respectively, with 14 bases between them. This CDR3 has 16 residues. The germline V gene encodes CDR1 LNHDA and CDR2 SQIVND (reference sequence). CDR3 DNA: TGTGCCAGTAGTCAAGGGACGGACTATAGCAATCAGCCCCAGCATTTT. As protein: CASSQGTDYSNQPQHF.

V gene TRBV6-1 combines with J gene TRBJ2-5; 10 positions agree with TRBD2. The end of the DNA is better explained by TRBJ2-7, so the J call may be wrong. The CDR3 length is 15 residues. The germline gives CDR1 MNHNS, CDR2 SASEGT. The CDR3 coding sequence is TGTGCCAGCAGAGCCGCGGCTAGCGGGAGCTACGAGCAGTACTTC. Its protein is CASRAAASGSYEQYF.

The chain couples TRBV2 to TRBJ2-5; D uncertain. Germline CDR1 and CDR2: SNHLY and FYNNEI. Deletions cut 9 bases from V and 6 bases from J, with 11 bases between. The CDR3 sequence is 11 residues long. The CDR3 DNA sequence: TGTGCCAGTAAAGCGACCCAGACCCAGTACTTC. Translated, it gives CASKATQTQYF.

The V and J genes are TRBV10-3 and TRBJ1-2; TRBD1 matches at 7 bases. Looked up from germline, CDR1 is ENHRY and CDR2 is SYGVKD. The CDR3 runs 16 residues. The V gene end was trimmed by 0 bases and the J gene end by 5 bases; junction bases not matched to a gene: 9. The CDR3 DNA is TGTGCCATCAGTGAGTCGTCTGACAGGGCAACATATGGCTACACCTTC. Translated: CAISESSDRATYGYTF.

The chain has TRBV15 and TRBJ2-3, with 12 bases identical to TRBD2. The length of the CDR3 is 16 residues. In germline, CDR1 is LNHNV, CDR2 YYDKDF (reference sequence). Germline trimming cut 0 bases from V and 4 bases from J; bases unmatched to any gene: 2. The CDR3 sequence is CATSRDRLAGADTQYF. CDR3 sequence (DNA): TGTGCCACCAGCAGAGATCGACTAGCGGGAGCAGATACGCAGTATTTT.

The rearrangement joins TRBV5-4 to TRBJ2-4; maybe TRBD1 (6 bases). V dropped 0 bases and J dropped 6 bases, with 16 bases sitting between them. The CDR3 loop spans 16 amino acids. Germline CDR1 reads SGHNT; CDR2 reads YYREEE (reference sequence). The CDR3 DNA sequence: TGTGCCAGCAGCTTGGGGGGGCAGGGGTCGGCAAACATTCAGTACTTC. The encoded protein is CASSLGGQGSANIQYF.

The chain combines TRBV21-1 with TRBJ2-1; the table's D call TRBD2 went unverified against the DNA. TRBV21-1 is a pseudogene locus. The CDR3 covers 17 residues. CDR3 DNA sequence: TGTGCCAGCAGGACGGAGTTGCTACACCATTCCGACAATGAGCAGTTCTTC. Translating it yields CASRTELLHHSDNEQFF.

The chain carries TRBV7-9 and TRBJ2-7, with 7 nucleotides matching TRBD2. This CDR3 has 14 amino acids. After removal of 2 bases from V and 5 bases from J, the junction contained 6 bases not matched to a gene. CDR1 is SEHNR, CDR2 FQNEAQ, per germline (reference sequence). In DNA, the CDR3 is TGTGCCAGCAGCTTAAGCGGGGAGAGCAACGAGCAGTACTTC. Translated: CASSLSGESNEQYF.

The chain has TRBV7-2 and TRBJ1-2; 7 nucleotides match TRBD1. The CDR3 extends over 17 amino acids. The germline CDR1 and CDR2 sequences are SGHTA and FQGNSA. J lost 4 bases, V lost 0 bases, and 11 bases had no gene match. CDR3 DNA sequence: TGTGCCAGCAGCTTAGCGGGACAGCCCCTAACATCCTATGGCTACACCTTC. This encodes CASSLAGQPLTSYGYTF.

CDR3: CASSRRAPAGEQFF. CDR3 nucleotides: TGTGCCAGCTCGCGCCGGGCTCCGGCAGGTGAGCAGTTCTTC. V usage is TRBV18 and J usage is TRBJ2-1; D gene ambiguous. Germline CDR1 is KGHSH and CDR2 is LQKENI. Trimming took 6 bases from V and 9 from J, leaving 18 bases between them. The CDR3 length is 14 residues. The variable domain in full, with the rest retrieved from reference TRBV18 and TRBJ2-1, is NAGVMQNPRHLVRRRGQEARLRCSPMKGHSHVYWYRQLPEEGLKFMVYLQKENIIDESGMPKERFSAEFPKEGPSILRIQQVVRGDSAAYFCASSRRAPAGEQFFGPGTRLTVL.

V and J are TRBV15 and TRBJ2-7; D gene unclear. This CDR3 contains 12 residues. Trimming took 0 bases from V and 3 from J, leaving 3 bases between them. Germline V lookup: CDR1 LNHNV, CDR2 YYDKDF (reference sequence). The CDR3 sequence is CATSRDGYEQYF. The CDR3, as DNA: TGTGCCACCAGCAGAGATGGCTACGAGCAGTACTTC.

The table lists this clone with a count of one. The rearrangement links TRBV6-5 to TRBJ1-1; D not certain. V shed 5 bases and J shed 7 bases, with 17 bases lying between them. Germline values: CDR1 MNHEY, CDR2 SVGAGI. This CDR3 spans 14 amino acids. This CDR3 is CASSPPGHVYEAFF. The CDR3 DNA reads as TGTGCCAGCAGTCCGCCGGGCCACGTTTATGAAGCTTTCTTT.

As for this clone: The same CDR3 arises from other DNA sequences in this sample as well. The chain recombines TRBV7-8 with TRBJ2-5; D is possibly TRBD1 (6 bases). V was pared by 5 bases and J by 5 bases, with 12 bases between. Looked up from germline, CDR1 is SGHVS and CDR2 is FQNEAQ. This CDR3 is 13 amino acids long. The CDR3 loop reads CASSRTGSETQYF. The CDR3 coding sequence is TGTGCCAGCAGCCGCACAGGGTCGGAGACCCAGTACTTC. Drawing the rest from reference TRBV7-8 and TRBJ2-5, the complete variable domain is GAGVSQSPRYKVAKRGQDVALRCDPISGHVSLFWYQQALGQGPEFLTYFQNEAQLDKSGLPSDRFFAERPEGSVSTLKIQRTQQEDSAVYLCASSRTGSETQYFGPGTRLLVL.

This rearrangement joins TRBV6-5 to TRBJ1-1; no definite D call. This CDR3 has 13 amino acids. Germline lookup yields CDR1 MNHEY and CDR2 SVGAGI. Deletions cut 1 base from V and 3 bases from J, with 6 bases between. In nucleotides, the CDR3 is TGTGCCAGCAGTTACTGGAGGGACACTGAAGCTTTCTTT. The encoded protein is CASSYWRDTEAFF.

The genes are TRBV7-8 and TRBJ2-7, with 9 nucleotides matching TRBD1. The CDR3 length is 14 residues. Losses at the gene ends were 1 base for V and 3 bases for J; bases not matched to a gene: 1. Looked up from germline, CDR1 is SGHVS and CDR2 is FQNEAQ. The CDR3 region is CASSLGTGVYEQYF. CDR3 DNA: TGTGCCAGCAGCTTAGGGACAGGGGTCTACGAGCAGTACTTC.

The gene calls are TRBV28 and TRBJ1-4; D possibly corresponds to TRBD1 (5 bases). This CDR3 is built from 15 residues. The germline V gene encodes CDR1 MDHEN and CDR2 SYDVKM. V dropped 6 bases and J dropped 8 bases, with 19 bases sitting between them. This chain's CDR3 is CASSYGRDGQEKLFF. CDR3 coding DNA: TGTGCCAGCAGCTACGGCCGGGACGGTCAAGAAAAACTGTTTTTT.

This chain uses TRBV7-2 with TRBJ1-1, with 9 positions matching TRBD1. Germline-derived CDR1 and CDR2 are SGHTA and FQGNSA. Unmatched junction bases numbered 9, after V lost 5 bases and J lost 5 bases. The CDR3 is 15 residues long. The CDR3 here is CASSPGGQGRTEAFF. Here the CDR3 DNA reads TGTGCCAGCAGCCCCGGCGGACAGGGGAGGACTGAAGCTTTCTTT.